Presented here are 15 T cell receptor beta chains from one specimen sequenced in a study of shared clonotypes between healthy human individuals. Profiling relied on immunoSEQ multiplex PCR, and the TCRdb table lists in-frame clones only, not all of them. The repertoire holds around 1,000,000 clones, with around three quarters as singletons. Material for sequencing was memory CD4+ T cells from PBMCs. The subset is: CD45RA-negative fraction. All receptors derive from a man aged 18 to 29 in good health. Some clones in this sample may be carry-over from other donors' samples.

The chain has TRBV5-1 and TRBJ1-1; D is ambiguous. The CDR3 is 12 amino acids. The germline V gene has CDR1 SGHRS and CDR2 YFSETQ. V was shortened by 5 bases and J by 1 base, with 6 bases between the two germline ends. The CDR3 spells CASRIANTEAFF. DNA for the CDR3: TGCGCCAGCAGGATCGCGAACACTGAAGCTTTCTTT.

The V call is TRBV2, the J call TRBJ1-2, with D uncertain. CDR1 is SNHLY and CDR2 is FYNNEI in the germline V gene. This CDR3 has 12 amino acids. Trimming removed 9 bases at V and 8 bases at J, with 16 bases between. CDR3 DNA: TGTGCCAGTGAGGGAAGGAAGAGCGGCTACACCTTC. The encoded protein is CASEGRKSGYTF.

The genes are TRBV7-8 and TRBJ2-5; tentatively, D is TRBD2 (7 bases). Germline values: CDR1 SGHVS, CDR2 FQNEAQ. The CDR3 spans 12 residues. Trimming left V 0 bases short and J 10 bases short, with 9 bases between. The CDR3: CASSLAGGGQYF. The CDR3 region has the DNA TGTGCCAGCAGCTTAGCAGGGGGGGGCCAGTACTTC.

This clone was recorded at least ten times. The J gene is TRBJ1-1, the V gene TRBV7-8; a weak D match, TRBD1 (6 bases). CDR3 length equals 15 residues. In germline, CDR1 is SGHVS, CDR2 FQNEAQ. V was clipped by 3 bases and J by 5 bases, with 16 bases between them. The CDR3: CASSFPGQLRTEAFF. The CDR3 region has the DNA TGTGCCAGCAGCTTCCCGGGACAACTACGTACTGAAGCTTTCTTT.

The chain carries TRBV5-6 and TRBJ2-5, with D unresolved. Germline V gene sequence: CDR1 SGHDT, CDR2 YYEEEE. CDR3 length: 14 residues. V was cut by 2 bases and J by 1 base, with 9 bases left in between. In nucleotides, the CDR3 is TGTGCCAGCAGCTTCTCGCCCAGCCAAGAGACCCAGTACTTC. Amino acid sequence: CASSFSPSQETQYF.

In its sample, this clone was seen a few times. The chain uses TRBV30 and TRBJ2-2; D is ambiguous. The V end was cut by 4 bases, the J end by 3 bases, with 12 bases between. The CDR3 runs to 14 residues. From germline, CDR1 is GTSNPN and CDR2 SVGIG (reference sequence). The CDR3 reads CAWTPDPYTGELFF. The CDR3, as DNA: TGTGCCTGGACCCCGGATCCTTACACCGGGGAGCTGTTTTTT. Full variable domain (remainder filled in from reference TRBV30 and TRBJ2-2): SQTIHQWPATLVQPVGSPLSLECTVEGTSNPNLYWYRQAAGRGLQLLFYSVGIGQISSEVPQNLSASRPQDRQFILSSKKLLLSDSGFYLCAWTPDPYTGELFFGEGSRLTVL.

As for this clone: Just one base apart from a much larger clone, this may be a read error. The V call is TRBV5-6, the J call TRBJ2-6, with D possibly being TRBD2 (6 bases). The ends were cut back, 4 bases at V and 4 bases at J, with 9 bases in the middle. Germline V CDR1 and CDR2: SGHDT, YYEEEE. The CDR3 is 14 residues long. The CDR3 DNA reads TGTGCCAGCAGCGGGGGGACCGGGGCCAACGTCCTGACTTTC. The encoded protein is CASSGGTGANVLTF.

The V gene is TRBV5-4, the J gene TRBJ2-1; 13 positions match TRBD2. CDR1 and CDR2 from the germline V gene are SGHNT and YYREEE (reference sequence). This CDR3 is built from 16 residues. The V gene end was trimmed by 3 bases and the J gene end by 3 bases; junction bases not matched to a gene: 3. CDR3 in DNA: TGTGCCAGCAGCTCTTGGACTAGCGGGAGCTACAATGAGCAGTTCTTC. Translated, it gives CASSSWTSGSYNEQFF.

The chain combines TRBV2 with TRBJ2-1; 16 bases fit TRBD2. The length of the CDR3 is 17 residues. The germline V gene encodes CDR1 SNHLY and CDR2 FYNNEI. With 9 bases clipped from V and 2 bases from J, the junction kept 7 bases outside the gene matches. The CDR3 here is CASAGLAGGPAYNEQFF. For the CDR3, the DNA is TGTGCCAGTGCGGGACTAGCGGGAGGGCCTGCCTACAATGAGCAGTTCTTC. The complete variable domain, with remaining parts taken from reference TRBV2 and TRBJ2-1, reads EPEVTQTPSHQVTQMGQEVILRCVPISNHLYFYWYRQILGQKVEFLVSFYNNEISEKSEIFDDQFSVERPDGSNFTLKIRSTKLEDSAMYFCASAGLAGGPAYNEQFFGPGTRLTVL.

The genes are TRBV28 and TRBJ2-5; D gene ambiguous. The ends were cut back, 7 bases at V and 4 bases at J, with 10 bases in the middle. Germline V gene sequence: CDR1 MDHEN, CDR2 SYDVKM. The CDR3 is 12 residues long. CDR3 nucleotide sequence: TGTGCCAGCAATTCTCTGTCAGAGACCCAGTACTTC. The encoded protein is CASNSLSETQYF.

V gene TRBV5-4 combines with J gene TRBJ2-7; D may correspond to TRBD1 or TRBD2 (5 bases each). This CDR3 has 14 residues. The germline V and J ends were trimmed by 0 bases and 2 bases, with 9 bases remaining between them. Germline CDR1 and CDR2: SGHNT and YYREEE (reference sequence). The CDR3 here is CASSLGTLAYEQYF. The CDR3 region has the DNA TGTGCCAGCAGCTTGGGGACACTAGCCTACGAGCAGTACTTC.

This clone was observed a handful of times. The sample holds other DNA sequences that translate to the same CDR3. The genes are TRBV7-9 and TRBJ2-5; D not resolved. Trimming left V 5 bases short and J 1 base short, with 11 bases between. CDR1 and CDR2 (germline): SEHNR, FQNEAQ (reference sequence). This CDR3 comprises 14 residues. The CDR3 region is CASSTRTVQETQYF. Here the CDR3 DNA reads TGTGCCAGCAGCACCCGGACGGTCCAAGAGACCCAGTACTTC.

This chain links TRBV6-5 with TRBJ1-2; 11 positions agree with TRBD1. Germline CDR1 reads MNHEY; CDR2 reads SVGAGI. With 6 bases clipped from V and 0 bases from J, the junction kept 3 bases outside the gene matches. The CDR3 contains 15 residues. CDR3 in DNA: TGTGCCAGCAGAGGGGGACAGGGGGCTAACTATGGCTACACCTTC. Protein product: CASRGGQGANYGYTF.

The sample holds one count of this clone. The chain has TRBV28 and TRBJ2-5; D gene ambiguous. The length of the CDR3 is 16 residues. Germline lookup yields CDR1 MDHEN and CDR2 SYDVKM. V was clipped by 2 bases and J by 5 bases, with 18 bases between them. The CDR3 loop is CASSLVESTRAETQYF. CDR3 bases: TGTGCCAGCAGTTTAGTAGAGTCCACAAGGGCCGAGACCCAGTACTTC.

The chain employs TRBV4-1 and TRBJ2-7, with 7 bases fitting TRBD2. This CDR3 comprises 17 residues. CDR1 is MGHRA, CDR2 YSYEKL, per germline. The V segment lost 1 base and the J segment 2 bases; nucleotides outside the gene matches: 11. Here the CDR3 reads CASSQVSGTTFTYEQYF. In nucleotides, the CDR3 is TGCGCCAGCAGCCAAGTATCCGGGACTACCTTTACCTACGAGCAGTACTTC.